Listed here is a single T cell receptor (beta chain). The germline CDR1 and CDR2 sequences are SGHNT and YYREEE (reference sequence). This CDR3 comprises 14 residues. J lost 3 bases, V lost 7 bases, and 8 bases had no gene match. These data come from a study of blood T cell repertoires in COVID-19. Whole-study context: PBMCs, B-cell-depleted T cells, or T cells were the source of the cDNA or gDNA that made up the material.

Original processing methods: For nucleated cells, counts were estimated from reference gene primer amplification. Assay used: immunoSEQ multiplex PCR; TCRdb lists only in-frame clones, some missing. The V and J calls and clone size come from that table; D and trimming were worked out from the DNA. The data contain under 150,000 clones, 88% of them singletons. The chain joins TRBV5-4 to TRBJ1-1; 8 bases line up with TRBD1. Material: peripheral blood. The source is a human donor in a cohort sampled during active COVID-19. The CDR3 coding sequence is TGTGCCAGCGGCCCCAGGGGGCTAGACACTGAAGCTTTCTTT. This gives the protein CASGPRGLDTEAFF. The full variable domain, rest sourced from reference TRBV5-4 and TRBJ1-1, is ETGVTQSPTHLIKTRGQQVTLRCSSQSGHNTVSWYQQALGQGPQFIFQYYREEENGRGNFPPRFSGLQFPNYSSELNVNALELDDSALYLCASGPRGLDTEAFFGQGTRLTVV.